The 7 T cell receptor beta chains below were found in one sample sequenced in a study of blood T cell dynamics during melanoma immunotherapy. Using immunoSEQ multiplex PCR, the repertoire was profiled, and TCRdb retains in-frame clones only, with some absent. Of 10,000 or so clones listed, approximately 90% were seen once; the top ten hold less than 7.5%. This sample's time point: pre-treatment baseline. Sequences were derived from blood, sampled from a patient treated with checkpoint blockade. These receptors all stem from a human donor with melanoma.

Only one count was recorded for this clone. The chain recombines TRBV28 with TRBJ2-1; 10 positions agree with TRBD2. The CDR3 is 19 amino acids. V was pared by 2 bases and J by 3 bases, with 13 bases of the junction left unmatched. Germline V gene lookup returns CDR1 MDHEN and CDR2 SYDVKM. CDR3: CASSLESSGSFIGYNEQFF. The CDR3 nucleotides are TGTGCCAGCAGTTTAGAGTCTAGCGGGAGCTTTATCGGCTACAATGAGCAGTTCTTC.

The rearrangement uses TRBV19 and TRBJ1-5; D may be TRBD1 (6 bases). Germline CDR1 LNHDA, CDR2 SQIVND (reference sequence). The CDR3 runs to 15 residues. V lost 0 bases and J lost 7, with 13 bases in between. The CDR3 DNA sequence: TGTGCCAGTAGTATAGAGGGGGCAGGAGGACAGCCCCAGCATTTT. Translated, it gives CASSIEGAGGQPQHF.

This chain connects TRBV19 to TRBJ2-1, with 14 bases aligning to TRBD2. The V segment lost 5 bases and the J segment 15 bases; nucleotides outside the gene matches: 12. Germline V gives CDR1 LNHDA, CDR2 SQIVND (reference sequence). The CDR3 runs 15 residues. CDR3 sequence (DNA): TGTGCCAGTAGTCCCTCGGGACTAGCGGGAGAGGGGGGGTTCTTC. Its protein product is CASSPSGLAGEGGFF.

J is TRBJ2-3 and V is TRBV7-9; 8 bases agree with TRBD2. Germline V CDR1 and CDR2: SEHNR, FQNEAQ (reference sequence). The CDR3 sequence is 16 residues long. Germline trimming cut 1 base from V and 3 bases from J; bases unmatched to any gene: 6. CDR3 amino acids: CASSLGSSGFTDTQYF. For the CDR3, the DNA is TGTGCCAGCAGCTTAGGTTCTAGCGGGTTTACAGATACGCAGTATTTT.

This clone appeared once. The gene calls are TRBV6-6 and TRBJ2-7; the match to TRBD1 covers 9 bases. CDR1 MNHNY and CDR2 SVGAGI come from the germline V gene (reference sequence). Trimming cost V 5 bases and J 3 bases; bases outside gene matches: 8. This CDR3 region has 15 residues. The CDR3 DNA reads TGTGCCAGCAGTATTCCGGGACAGGGCGACTACGAGCAGTACTTC. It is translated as CASSIPGQGDYEQYF.

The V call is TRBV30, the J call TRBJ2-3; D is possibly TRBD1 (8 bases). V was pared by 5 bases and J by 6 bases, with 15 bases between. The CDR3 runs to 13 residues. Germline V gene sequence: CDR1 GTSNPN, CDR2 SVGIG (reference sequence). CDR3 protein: CAWETGEGDTQYF. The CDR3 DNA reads TGTGCCTGGGAGACAGGGGAGGGGGATACGCAGTATTTT.

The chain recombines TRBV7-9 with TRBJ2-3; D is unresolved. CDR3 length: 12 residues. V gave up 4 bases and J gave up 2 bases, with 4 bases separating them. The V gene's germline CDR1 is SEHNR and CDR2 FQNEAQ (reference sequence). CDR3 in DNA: TGTGCCAGCAGCTCGGCCACAGATACGCAGTATTTT. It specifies CASSSATDTQYF. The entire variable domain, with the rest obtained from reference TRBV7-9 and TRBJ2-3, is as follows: DTGVSQNPRHKITKRGQNVTFRCDPISEHNRLYWYRQTLGQGPEFLTYFQNEAQLEKSRLLSDRFSAERPKGSFSTLEIQRTEQGDSAMYLCASSSATDTQYFGPGTRLTVL.